The 18 T cell receptor beta chains given below trace back to one sample, sequenced in a study of post-analysis software for immune sequencing data. Whole-study findings and limits: The study found TRBV5-6, TRBV5-1 and TRBV20-1 among about five TRBV segments more frequent in patients than controls.

Antigen specificity for these receptors is unknown. Included in the TCR beta cDNA libraries were unique molecular identifiers. One entry per CDR3 protein, called by TCRdb with MiXCR from the PCR reads. The repertoire includes fewer than 850,000 distinct CDR3 sequences, less than 35% of them detected once, and about 0.5% sits in the top ten. Sequenced material: blood. The receptors were sampled from a girl between 10 and 17 years old with multiple sclerosis.

The J gene is TRBJ1-1, the V gene TRBV20-1, with TRBD1 as a possible D gene (6 bases). The V and J ends lost 5 bases and 2 bases respectively, with 18 bases between them. Germline-derived CDR1 and CDR2 are DFQATT and SNEGSKA (reference sequence). This CDR3 is 15 amino acids long. The CDR3 nucleotides read TGCAGTGCTGCCGGGACACGGATCCAAAACACTGAAGCTTTCTTT. It specifies CSAAGTRIQNTEAFF.

The rearrangement joins TRBV9 to TRBJ2-7, with unresolved D. TRBJ2-5 explains the end of the DNA better; the J call may be wrong. CDR1 and CDR2 (germline): SGDLS, YYNGEE. This CDR3 spans 14 amino acids. DNA for the CDR3: TGTGCCTCAACCGACGGCCTAGGATCGGAGACCCAGTACTTC. Its protein is CASTDGLGSETQYF.

The chain recombines TRBV10-3 with TRBJ1-1; D possibly corresponds to TRBD1 (5 bases). The CDR3 loop spans 14 amino acids. The V end was cut by 4 bases, the J end by 1 base, with 10 bases between. Germline CDR1 ENHRY, CDR2 SYGVKD. The DNA of the CDR3 is TGTGCCATCAGTGGAGTCGGACAGAACACTGAAGCTTTCTTT. Amino acids: CAISGVGQNTEAFF.

This clonotype was detected a few times. This rearrangement joins TRBV6-5 to TRBJ2-2; D gene ambiguous. The germline V gene encodes CDR1 MNHEY and CDR2 SVGAGI. The CDR3 is made up of 14 amino acids. The ends were cut back, 6 bases at V and 4 bases at J, with 12 bases in the middle. The CDR3 coding sequence is TGTGCCAGCAGCCGCCCCCATGGCACCGGGGAGCTGTTTTTT. Amino acid sequence: CASSRPHGTGELFF.

Ten or more counts support this clonotype. The rearrangement links TRBV6-6 to TRBJ2-3, with TRBD2 matching 8 bases. CDR3 length equals 15 residues. Germline CDR1 reads MNHNY; CDR2 reads SVGAGI (reference sequence). Germline trimming cut 2 bases from V and 7 bases from J; bases unmatched to any gene: 8. The CDR3 sequence: CASSYSSGSGNTQYF. CDR3 sequence (DNA): TGTGCCAGCAGTTACAGCAGCGGGAGTGGAAATACGCAGTATTTT.

This chain uses TRBV7-9 with TRBJ2-3; 9 nucleotides match TRBD2. CDR3 size: 15 residues. Germline loops: CDR1 SEHNR, CDR2 FQNEAQ (reference sequence). V was clipped by 7 bases and J by 3 bases; unmatched bases: 8. The CDR3 protein is CASTKRGVETDTQYF. In DNA form, the CDR3 reads TGTGCCAGCACCAAGCGGGGGGTTGAGACAGATACGCAGTATTTT.

In regard to this clonotype: One end of the junction is discordant with germline, which a read error may explain. The chain is built from TRBV18 and TRBJ2-4, with TRBD1 identical over 8 bases. The DNA end is more similar to TRBJ2-7, so the J call may be wrong. CDR3 length equals 13 residues. CDR1 KGHSH and CDR2 LQKENI come from the germline V gene. The CDR3 sequence is CTSSTGGSYEQYF. DNA for the CDR3: TGTACCAGCTCAACAGGGGGCTCCTACGAGCAGTACTTC.

The chain recombines TRBV6-5 with TRBJ1-5; D call uncertain. This CDR3 has 15 amino acids. The germline CDR1 and CDR2 sequences are MNHEY and SVGAGI. V gave up 1 base and J gave up 0 bases, with 7 bases separating them. CDR3 protein: CASSYLGNSNQPQHF. As DNA, the CDR3 is TGTGCCAGCAGTTACTTAGGGAATAGCAATCAGCCCCAGCATTTT.

CDR3 sequence reads: CASSSGKNTEAFF. The CDR3 DNA follows: TGCGCCAGCAGCAGTGGAAAAAACACTGAAGCTTTCTTT. The chain has TRBV5-1 and TRBJ1-1; D unclear. CDR3 length: 13 amino acids. Germline CDR1 is SGHRS and CDR2 is YFSETQ. Between the trimmed V and J ends, which lost 4 bases and 2 bases, there was a span of 9 bases.

V gene TRBV20-1 combines with J gene TRBJ1-1, with D possibly matching TRBD1 (6 bases). CDR1 and CDR2 (germline): DFQATT, SNEGSKA (reference sequence). There are 13 residues in the CDR3. Trimming took off 5 bases at V and 1 base at J, with 11 bases between the two ends. The CDR3 DNA sequence: TGCAGTGCTTTGGCAGGGGCGAACACTGAAGCTTTCTTT. Protein: CSALAGANTEAFF.

V is TRBV9 and J is TRBJ2-3; no definite D call. V was trimmed by 0 bases and J by 1 base, leaving 12 bases between them. The CDR3 has 16 residues. CDR1 SGDLS and CDR2 YYNGEE come from the germline V gene. CDR3 residues: CASSVEPGWGTDTQYF. CDR3 bases: TGTGCCAGCAGCGTAGAGCCTGGGTGGGGCACAGATACGCAGTATTTT.

The CDR3 here is CASTGTSGSLMTDTQYF. In DNA form, the CDR3 reads TGTGCCAGCACCGGAACTAGCGGGAGTCTTATGACAGATACGCAGTATTTT. The V gene is TRBV7-2, the J gene TRBJ2-3; the match to TRBD2 covers 11 bases. After removal of 7 bases from V and 3 bases from J, the junction contained 12 bases not matched to a gene. The germline CDR1 and CDR2 sequences are SGHTA and FQGNSA. The CDR3 runs 17 residues.

In this sample, this clonotype turned up a few times. This rearrangement joins TRBV5-1 to TRBJ2-7; D uncertain. Trimming removed 5 bases from V and 0 bases from J, with 12 bases in between. CDR3 length equals 14 residues. CDR1 and CDR2 from the germline V gene are SGHRS and YFSETQ. CDR3 in amino acids: CASRIDPISYEQYF. The CDR3 DNA sequence: TGCGCCAGCAGGATCGACCCTATCTCCTACGAGCAGTACTTC.

J is TRBJ1-5 and V is TRBV9; D gene uncertain. Per germline, CDR1 SGDLS and CDR2 YYNGEE. V was cut by 3 bases and J by 2 bases, with 6 bases left in between. The CDR3 consists of 13 residues. The CDR3 is CASSESGNQPQHF. The CDR3 bases are TGTGCCAGCAGCGAATCAGGCAATCAGCCCCAGCATTTT.

V usage is TRBV7-9 and J usage is TRBJ2-3, with D possibly matching TRBD1 (8 bases). CDR1 and CDR2 (germline): SEHNR, FQNEAQ (reference sequence). This CDR3 region has 16 residues. V was clipped by 5 bases and J by 3 bases, with 18 bases between them. As DNA, the CDR3 is TGTGCCAGCAGCCGAATCGGACAGGGAGGGACAGATACGCAGTATTTT. This translates into CASSRIGQGGTDTQYF.

This clonotype has a handful of counts. The chain carries TRBV20-1 and TRBJ1-4; D is perhaps TRBD1 (5 bases). Trimming took 6 bases from V and 0 from J, leaving 11 bases between them. The CDR3 has 14 amino acids. CDR1 is DFQATT and CDR2 is SNEGSKA in the germline V gene (reference sequence). Here the CDR3 reads CSAVPTATNEKLFF. The CDR3 nucleotides read TGCAGTGCCGTCCCGACAGCAACTAATGAAAAACTGTTTTTT.

The chain joins TRBV5-6 to TRBJ2-7; D may match TRBD1 or TRBD2 (6 bases each). CDR3 size: 15 residues. CDR1 and CDR2 (germline): SGHDT, YYEEEE. V dropped 6 bases and J dropped 3 bases, with 19 bases sitting between them. CDR3 nucleotides: TGTGCCAGCACCATAGGGGGAGCGCGGGGCTACGAGCAGTACTTC. It specifies CASTIGGARGYEQYF.

The chain uses TRBV3-1 and TRBJ2-1, with TRBD2 matching over 11 bases. The V segment lost 1 base and the J segment 10 bases; nucleotides outside the gene matches: 9. The CDR3 is 16 amino acids. Germline CDR1 LGHDT, CDR2 YNNKEL (reference sequence). CDR3 nucleotides: TGTGCCAGCAGCCAAGCTTCCCTAGCGGGGGGTGGAGAGCAGTTCTTC. As protein: CASSQASLAGGGEQFF.